Following are 7 T cell receptor beta chains from one sample sequenced in a study of cytomegalovirus exposure and HLA in healthy donors. Using immunoSEQ multiplex PCR, the repertoire was profiled, and TCRdb retains in-frame clones only, with some absent. The table has some 330,000 clones, about nine tenths seen once. The sequenced sample consisted of PBMCs. The receptors were gathered from a woman younger than 30 in good health and CMV-seronegative.

For the CDR3, the DNA is TGTGCCAGCAGCTCTTTTCGGGAAGCTTTCTTT. This translates into CASSSFREAFF. The chain uses TRBV5-6 and TRBJ1-1; D remains ambiguous. The CDR3 is made up of 11 amino acids. Per germline, CDR1 SGHDT and CDR2 YYEEEE. Trimming removed 3 bases at V and 8 bases at J, with 8 bases between. The whole variable domain, filled in from reference TRBV5-6 and TRBJ1-1, reads DAGVTQSPTHLIKTRGQQVTLRCSPKSGHDTVSWYQQALGQGPQFIFQYYEEEERQRGNFPDRFSGHQFPNYSSELNVNALLLGDSALYLCASSSFREAFFGQGTRLTVV.

The CDR3 bases are TGCGCCAGCAGCCTCGAGAGGACAGGGAGCGACGAGCAGTACTTC. Translated, it gives CASSLERTGSDEQYF. The chain uses TRBV4-3 and TRBJ2-7; 8 bases agree with TRBD1. This CDR3 has 15 amino acids. The germline CDR1 and CDR2 sequences are LGHNA and YSLEER. V lost 4 bases, J lost 5 bases, and 10 bases stayed unmatched.

V is TRBV11-2 and J is TRBJ2-2; D perhaps matches TRBD2 (6 bases). The CDR3 has 16 residues. The V and J ends lost 3 bases and 4 bases respectively, with 15 bases between them. The V gene's germline CDR1 is SGHAT and CDR2 FQNNGV. The CDR3 DNA follows: TGTGCCAGCAGCTTCCGCGGGACCGCGGGCACCGGGGAGCTGTTTTTT. Translating it yields CASSFRGTAGTGELFF.

This clone appeared a single time. CDR3 sequence reads: CASRNPGQDRGGYTF. CDR3 sequence (DNA): TGTGCCAGCAGAAATCCGGGTCAAGATCGAGGCGGCTACACCTTC. V is TRBV25-1 and J is TRBJ1-2; D gene ambiguous. Trimming pared 6 bases from V and 8 bases from J, leaving 22 bases between. This CDR3 has 15 residues. Germline-derived CDR1 and CDR2 are MGHDK and SYGVNS.

This clone was found once. The chain links TRBV4-2 to TRBJ2-7; 10 bases match TRBD2. Losses at the gene ends were 2 bases for V and 1 base for J; bases not matched to a gene: 11. The length of the CDR3 is 18 residues. CDR1 is LGHNA and CDR2 is YNFKEQ in the germline V gene. CDR3 region: CASSQFRITSGASYEQYF. CDR3 DNA sequence: TGTGCCAGCAGCCAATTTAGGATAACTAGCGGGGCTTCCTACGAGCAGTACTTC.

J is TRBJ1-2 and V is TRBV28; tentative D call: TRBD1 (6 bases). From germline, CDR1 is MDHEN and CDR2 SYDVKM. The V end was cut by 5 bases, the J end by 7 bases, with 14 bases between. This CDR3 region has 13 residues. As DNA, the CDR3 is TGTGCCAGCAGTCCTTCGGGACATGCTGGCTACACCTTC. As protein: CASSPSGHAGYTF.

The J gene is TRBJ1-5, the V gene TRBV5-5; D might be TRBD1 (6 bases). Germline assignment: CDR1 SGHKS and CDR2 YYEKEE (reference sequence). V lost 4 bases, J lost 4 bases, and 12 bases lay in between. The CDR3 runs to 14 residues. The CDR3 region has the DNA TGTGCCAGCAGCAATGACAGGAGTAATCAGCCCCAGCATTTT. This gives the protein CASSNDRSNQPQHF.